The T cell receptor (beta chain) described here comes from a study of T cell repertoires in cytomegalovirus infection. Study-level information: Through public TCR beta signatures, both CMV infection and matching HLA type were indicated.

TCRdb called the reads again in MiXCR, with one record for every CDR3 protein. Of around 39,000 distinct CDR3 sequences in the sample, roughly 49% are singletons; the top ten hold about nine tenths. On this clonotype: No antigen is known for it.

The material sequenced was CD8+ T cells from cultured PBMCs, taken from culture after CMV antigen stimulation. The receptor was isolated from a human donor in good health (CMV status not recorded). Some clones in this sample may be carry-over from other donors' samples.

The chain's CDR3 is CASSLDPDGSYGYTF. The DNA for the CDR3 is TGTGCCAGCAGCTTGGACCCGGACGGGAGCTATGGCTACACCTTC. The chain carries TRBV5-4 and TRBJ1-2, with unresolved D. The CDR3 spans 15 residues. Trimming left V 0 bases short and J 4 bases short, with 13 bases between. The germline gives CDR1 SGHNT, CDR2 YYREEE (reference sequence).